These T cell receptor beta chains were read from a single sample in a study of monozygotic twins with inflammatory bowel disease. TCRdb re-called the 5' RACE reads and shows each CDR3 protein once, DNA omitted. The specimen's table records about 450,000 distinct CDR3 sequences. The specimen was blood. These receptors came from a human donor with ulcerative colitis or Crohn's disease, or a healthy co-twin of an affected twin (not recorded which). The CDR3 runs from the conserved cysteine through the conserved F or W.

TRBV12-3/TRBV12-4	TRBJ2-3	CASSESGTGAQYF
TRBV6-5	TRBJ1-1	CASSYPGQGGKAFF
TRBV27	TRBJ1-2	CASSSGTTLHIYGYTF
TRBV24-1	TRBJ1-2	CATSDLGYGYTF
TRBV27	TRBJ2-7	CASKGLAKSYEQYF
TRBV14	TRBJ2-5	CASSQGTLETQYF
TRBV5-1	TRBJ2-3	CASSQGSGGDTQYF
TRBV6-5	TRBJ1-6	CASSFAGRETSYNSPLHF
TRBV10-3	TRBJ2-2	CATLQGANTGELFF
TRBV12-3/TRBV12-4	TRBJ2-2	CASSLVWGQFSDTGELFF
TRBV6-6	TRBJ1-2	CASSSDAANYGYTF
TRBV6-1	TRBJ1-2	CASTKGQGAFHGYTF